The 22 T cell receptor beta chains listed next were all sequenced from one sample in a study of identical twins. TCRdb re-derived calls from the 5' RACE reads in MiXCR, one entry per CDR3 protein. The table records about 240,000 distinct CDR3 sequences, approximately 10% of them present only once. Sample: memory T cells sorted from blood. These receptors all come from a man aged 50 to 60 in good health.

This clonotype was recorded at least ten times. CDR3 nucleotides: TGTGCCAGCTCACGGGACAGGCAAGAGACCCAGTACTTC. This sequence encodes CASSRDRQETQYF. This chain joins TRBV18 and TRBJ2-5; 8 bases map to TRBD1. This CDR3 is 13 amino acids long. Germline CDR1 reads KGHSH; CDR2 reads LQKENI. The V segment lost 4 bases and the J segment 2 bases; nucleotides outside the gene matches: 0.

This clonotype was detected ten times or more. The chain is built from TRBV4-3 and TRBJ2-3; TRBD1 matches at 7 bases. With V trimmed by 2 bases and J by 3 bases, 5 bases remained unmatched. Germline V CDR1 and CDR2: LGHNA, YSLEER. CDR3 length: 15 residues. CDR3 nucleotide sequence: TGCGCCAGCAGCCAAACGGCAGGGGGAACAGATACGCAGTATTTT. Protein sequence: CASSQTAGGTDTQYF.

The chain carries TRBV11-2 and TRBJ2-6; 14 positions agree with TRBD2. Per the germline V gene, CDR1 is SGHAT and CDR2 is FQNNGV. V lost 3 bases, J lost 19 bases, and 5 bases stayed unmatched. The CDR3 contains 13 residues. CDR3 DNA sequence: TGTGCCAGCAGCTTGGGACTAGCGGGGGTTGTCACTTTC. Translation: CASSLGLAGVVTF.

J is TRBJ1-4 and V is TRBV5-6; 9 nucleotides align to TRBD1. V dropped 0 bases and J dropped 6; count of bases not matched to a gene: 3. The CDR3 totals 15 residues. Germline CDR1 is SGHDT and CDR2 is YYEEEE. CDR3 residues: CASSLDRGLDEKLFF. DNA for the CDR3: TGTGCCAGCAGCTTGGACAGGGGGCTGGATGAAAAACTGTTTTTT.

Many counts were recorded for this clonotype. The chain combines TRBV6-5 with TRBJ2-7, with TRBD1 matching 8 bases. The CDR3 has 13 residues. Germline V gene lookup returns CDR1 MNHEY and CDR2 SVGAGI. With 4 bases clipped from V and 6 bases from J, the junction kept 5 bases outside the gene matches. The CDR3 nucleotides read TGTGCCAGCAGTTTCGACAGGGGCTCCGAGCAGTACTTC. Amino acids: CASSFDRGSEQYF.

This chain joins TRBV3-1 and TRBJ2-2, with 11 bases fitting TRBD2. With V trimmed by 4 bases and J by 6 bases, 7 bases remained unmatched. The CDR3 is 16 amino acids. CDR1 LGHDT and CDR2 YNNKEL come from the germline V gene (reference sequence). For the CDR3, the DNA is TGTGCCAGCAGCCTAACTAGCGGGAGTGGGGCCGGGGAGCTGTTTTTT. It yields the protein CASSLTSGSGAGELFF. Drawing the rest from reference TRBV3-1 and TRBJ2-2, the complete variable domain is DTAVSQTPKYLVTQMGNDKSIKCEQNLGHDTMYWYKQDSKKFLKIMFSYNNKELIINETVPNRFSPKSPDKAHLNLHINSLELGDSAVYFCASSLTSGSGAGELFFGEGSRLTVL.

This clonotype showed up just a few times. The V and J genes are TRBV29-1 and TRBJ2-7; the D gene could be TRBD1 or TRBD2 (5 bases each). Germline V gene lookup returns CDR1 SQVTM and CDR2 ANQGSEA. The CDR3 is 12 amino acids. The germline V and J ends were trimmed by 1 base and 6 bases, with 10 bases remaining between them. The chain's CDR3 is CSVEGAGTEQYF. The DNA for the CDR3 is TGCAGCGTTGAAGGGGCAGGGACCGAGCAGTACTTC.

This clonotype was seen only a few times. The chain couples TRBV7-2 to TRBJ1-1; 8 bases map to TRBD1. Trimming at V came to 5 bases and at J to 6 bases, leaving 5 bases not matched to a gene. This CDR3 is 13 amino acids long. Germline CDR1 is SGHTA and CDR2 is FQGNSA. CDR3 sequence: CASSLDRGAEAFF. In DNA form, the CDR3 reads TGTGCCAGCAGCCTAGACAGGGGCGCTGAAGCTTTCTTT.

The rearrangement uses TRBV6-1 and TRBJ1-6, with a possible D match to TRBD1 (5 bases). CDR1 is MNHNS and CDR2 is SASEGT in the germline V gene. Trimming took off 6 bases at V and 19 bases at J, with 22 bases between the two ends. This CDR3 has 13 residues. The CDR3 coding sequence is TGTGCCAGCAGGGAAATTCCGGACATTGCTATTCACTTT. This translates into CASREIPDIAIHF.

The rearrangement joins TRBV6-1 to TRBJ1-1; TRBD1 might be the D (5 bases). Trimming pared 10 bases from V and 4 bases from J, leaving 13 bases between. Germline CDR1 is MNHNS and CDR2 is SASEGT. The CDR3 sequence is 12 residues long. The CDR3 region is CATGARSTEAFF. For the CDR3, the DNA is TGTGCCACCGGGGCACGGAGCACTGAAGCTTTCTTT.

This clonotype was observed a handful of times. The V gene is TRBV15, the J gene TRBJ1-4; no reliable D call. The CDR3 has 12 residues. Germline V gives CDR1 LNHNV, CDR2 YYDKDF (reference sequence). V gave up 0 bases and J gave up 10 bases, with 6 bases separating them. The CDR3 DNA sequence: TGTGCCACCAGCAGAGAAGCCCCAAAACTGTTTTTT. This encodes CATSREAPKLFF. The full variable domain, with the rest looked up from reference TRBV15 and TRBJ1-4, is DAMVIQNPRYQVTQFGKPVTLSCSQTLNHNVMYWYQQKSSQAPKLLFHYYDKDFNNEADTPDNFQSRRPNTSFCFLDIRSPGLGDTAMYLCATSREAPKLFFGSGTQLSVL.

The rearrangement uses TRBV20-1 and TRBJ2-1, with 7 positions matching TRBD2. The V gene end was trimmed by 3 bases and the J gene end by 4 bases; junction bases not matched to a gene: 9. Per germline, CDR1 DFQATT and CDR2 SNEGSKA (reference sequence). The CDR3 is made up of 15 amino acids. The CDR3 sequence: CSASRPGRRYNEQFF. The CDR3 DNA reads TGCAGTGCTAGTCGTCCCGGGAGGAGATACAATGAGCAGTTCTTC.

The rearrangement links TRBV11-2 to TRBJ2-4, with 10 nucleotides matching TRBD2. The ends lost 1 base at V and 2 bases at J; junction bases unmatched: 14. Looked up from germline, CDR1 is SGHAT and CDR2 is FQNNGV. The CDR3 runs to 20 residues. CDR3 sequence (DNA): TGTGCCAGCAGCTTAGTAGGAGCGGGGGGGAAGGTTGTCCCCAAAAACATTCAGTACTTC. Its translation is CASSLVGAGGKVVPKNIQYF. Full variable domain (rest looked up from reference TRBV11-2 and TRBJ2-4): EAGVAQSPRYKIIEKRQSVAFWCNPISGHATLYWYQQILGQGPKLLIQFQNNGVVDDSQLPKDRFSAERLKGVDSTLKIQPAKLEDSAVYLCASSLVGAGGKVVPKNIQYFGAGTRLSVL.

V gene TRBV10-3 combines with J gene TRBJ2-2; 14 positions match TRBD2. Trimming took 6 bases from V and 5 from J; bases not matched to a gene: 5. The CDR3 spans 16 residues. Germline CDR1 reads ENHRY; CDR2 reads SYGVKD. CDR3 sequence (DNA): TGTGCCATCAGGGGGACTAGCGGGAGAGGGACCGGGGAGCTGTTTTTT. This codes for CAIRGTSGRGTGELFF.

In its sample, this clonotype was seen a few times. The rearrangement links TRBV7-9 to TRBJ2-5; no firm D call. The CDR3 has 14 amino acids. Trimming removed 4 bases at V and 5 bases at J, with 14 bases between. Germline assignment: CDR1 SEHNR and CDR2 FQNEAQ (reference sequence). CDR3 amino acids: CASSYFASWETQYF. The CDR3 DNA reads as TGTGCCAGCAGCTACTTCGCCAGCTGGGAGACCCAGTACTTC.

This clonotype has a handful of counts. This sequence joins TRBV3-1 and TRBJ2-7; weak D call: TRBD2 (6 bases). The V gene's germline CDR1 is LGHDT and CDR2 YNNKEL (reference sequence). V shed 0 bases and J shed 0 bases, with 15 bases lying between them. The CDR3 has 17 amino acids. Here the CDR3 reads CASSQDRSGGLSYEQYF. The CDR3 DNA reads as TGTGCCAGCAGCCAAGATCGGAGTGGAGGGCTCTCCTACGAGCAGTACTTC.

This clonotype has ten or more counts. The chain has TRBV12-3 or TRBV12-4 and TRBJ1-6; D gene ambiguous. Trimming removed 2 bases at V and 4 bases at J, with 9 bases between. The CDR3 runs to 15 residues. This CDR3 reads CASSLQDPYNSPLHF. Here the CDR3 DNA reads TGTGCCAGCAGTTTACAGGACCCGTATAATTCACCCCTCCACTTT.

This clonotype came up many times. The chain joins TRBV5-1 to TRBJ2-1; D unresolved. Germline V CDR1 and CDR2: SGHRS, YFSETQ. Trimming took off 4 bases at V and 2 bases at J, with 13 bases between the two ends. This CDR3 region has 15 residues. The chain's CDR3 is CASSVYKGTYNEQFF. DNA for the CDR3: TGCGCCAGCAGCGTCTACAAGGGTACCTACAATGAGCAGTTCTTC. The whole variable domain, filled in from reference TRBV5-1 and TRBJ2-1, reads KAGVTQTPRYLIKTRGQQVTLSCSPISGHRSVSWYQQTPGQGLQFLFEYFSETQRNKGNFPGRFSGRQFSNSRSEMNVSTLELGDSALYLCASSVYKGTYNEQFFGPGTRLTVL.

This chain uses TRBV7-9 with TRBJ1-2; D is undetermined. This CDR3 is 15 amino acids long. Deletions cut 5 bases from V and 3 bases from J, with 16 bases between. Germline CDR1 and CDR2: SEHNR and FQNEAQ (reference sequence). The DNA of the CDR3 is TGTGCCAGCAGCCCCGGATGGGGTTTTGACTATGGCTACACCTTC. This sequence encodes CASSPGWGFDYGYTF.

The chain carries TRBV28 and TRBJ1-5, with 9 positions matching TRBD1. The CDR3 consists of 16 residues. The V gene end was trimmed by 6 bases and the J gene end by 3 bases; junction bases not matched to a gene: 9. Germline V gene data show CDR1 as MDHEN and CDR2 as SYDVKM. The CDR3 region is CASSSITGGINQPQHF. The CDR3 nucleotides are TGTGCCAGCAGCTCCATTACAGGGGGCATCAATCAGCCCCAGCATTTT.

This clonotype was counted ten times or more. The chain is built from TRBV5-1 and TRBJ2-5; D remains ambiguous. The CDR3 length is 14 residues. Germline CDR1 SGHRS, CDR2 YFSETQ. The germline V and J ends were trimmed by 0 bases and 0 bases, with 6 bases remaining between them. CDR3 region: CASSLDGNQETQYF. For the CDR3, the DNA is TGCGCCAGCAGCTTGGACGGAAACCAAGAGACCCAGTACTTC. Looking up the rest from reference TRBV5-1 and TRBJ2-5 gives the full variable domain: KAGVTQTPRYLIKTRGQQVTLSCSPISGHRSVSWYQQTPGQGLQFLFEYFSETQRNKGNFPGRFSGRQFSNSRSEMNVSTLELGDSALYLCASSLDGNQETQYFGPGTRLLVL.

The sample holds many counts of this clonotype. The chain recombines TRBV24-1 with TRBJ2-3; tentatively, D is TRBD2 (5 bases). Trimming removed 4 bases from V and 7 bases from J, with 20 bases in between. This CDR3 is 16 amino acids long. In germline, CDR1 is KGHDR, CDR2 SFDVKD. The DNA of the CDR3 is TGTGCCACCAGTGACGGCGGGCAAGCGGTGCACAATACGCAGTATTTT. Protein sequence: CATSDGGQAVHNTQYF.